Listed below are T cell receptor beta chains from one sample, sequenced in a study of identical twins. TCRdb reprocessed the 5' RACE reads with MiXCR, giving one entry per CDR3 protein. The sample includes about 530,000 distinct CDR3 sequences, over 12% of them seen just once. These same records also appear under a second study, on yellow fever vaccine responses in identical twins.

Sequencing input: CD4+ T cells sorted from blood. The source is a woman aged 18 to 35 in good health. Each CDR3 is given with its conserved first and last residue. A D gene is named only where the DNA matches it firmly. Size tells how often a clone was seen (once, few, many) or the class of an expanded clone, and some rows leave it out.

J gene | D gene | V gene | clone size | CDR3 DNA | CDR3 protein
TRBJ2-2 | TRBD2 | TRBV5-1 | many | TGCGCCAGCAGCTCGGGACTAGCGGGAGGGAGCACCGGGGAGCTGTTTTTT | CASSSGLAGGSTGELFF
TRBJ2-7 | NA | TRBV28 | NA | TGTGCCAGCAGTCCAGCCGCCAGCTACGAGCAGTACTTC | CASSPAASYEQYF
TRBJ2-7 | NA | TRBV19 | NA | TGTGCCACTACTATCAGGGGCGAGCAGTACTTC | CATTIRGEQYF
TRBJ2-3 | NA | TRBV29-1 | NA | TGCAGCGTTGATGTGCGGAGCACAGATACGCAGTATTTT | CSVDVRSTDTQYF
TRBJ2-5 | TRBD2 | TRBV14 | NA | TGTGCCAGCAGCCAGACTAGCGTCAGGGGGACCCAGTACTTC | CASSQTSVRGTQYF
TRBJ1-1 | NA | TRBV4-1 | few | TGCGCCAGCAGCCAAGGGGTCTACACTGAAGCTTTCTTT | CASSQGVYTEAFF
TRBJ2-1 | NA | TRBV7-3 | NA | TGTGCCAGCAGCCCGCAAGGATTTTTGGACCCGAGCTCCTACAATGAGCAGTTCTTC | CASSPQGFLDPSSYNEQFF
TRBJ1-6 | NA | TRBV10-3 | NA | TGTGCCATCAGTGAGTCGACAGCTTTAGGATCACCCCTCCACTTT | CAISESTALGSPLHF
TRBJ2-3 | NA | TRBV28 | few | TGTGCCAGCAGTTACGGGACCTTTATCACAGATACGCAGTATTTT | CASSYGTFITDTQYF
TRBJ2-7 | NA | TRBV6-1 | few | TGTGCCAGCAGTGAAACTAGGAACTACGAGCAGTACTTC | CASSETRNYEQYF
TRBJ1-3 | NA | TRBV12-3/TRBV12-4 | NA | TGTGCCAGCAGTTTCCCGGCGTGGGGAGCTGGAAACACCATATATTTT | CASSFPAWGAGNTIYF
TRBJ2-2 | TRBD1 | TRBV7-9 | few | TGTGCCAGCAGCGTCCGGGACAGGGTCACCGGGGAGCTGTTTTTT | CASSVRDRVTGELFF
TRBJ1-2 | NA | TRBV7-8 | few | TGTGCCAGCAGCTTAATGGGACAAGCGGTATATGGCTACACCTTC | CASSLMGQAVYGYTF
TRBJ2-1 | TRBD1 | TRBV20-1 | NA | TGCAGTGCTATTCGGGACAGGGGGTTCGAGCAGTTCTTC | CSAIRDRGFEQFF
TRBJ1-2 | NA | TRBV10-1 | few | TGCGCCAGCAGCCCGATAGGGAGTGGCGGCTACACCTTC | CASSPIGSGGYTF
TRBJ2-7 | TRBD1 | TRBV5-1 | NA | TGCGCCAGCAGCCCACGGACAGGGGGAAGGGACGAGCAGTACTTC | CASSPRTGGRDEQYF
TRBJ2-2 | NA | TRBV29-1 | few | TGCAGCGTTGAATCCCGACTCTCGAACACCGGGGAGCTGTTTTTT | CSVESRLSNTGELFF
TRBJ2-5 | TRBD1 | TRBV12-3/TRBV12-4 | NA | TGTGCCAGCAGTTTCCTTGGACAGGGTAAAGAGACCCAGTACTTC | CASSFLGQGKETQYF
TRBJ2-7 | TRBD1 | TRBV12-3/TRBV12-4 | few | TGTGCCAGCAGTTTACGGGACAGGGCGTCCGAGCAGTACTTC | CASSLRDRASEQYF
TRBJ2-1 | NA | TRBV7-2 | many | TGTGCCAGCAGCTTAGCTCTCAGGGTGGGGAATGAGCAGTTCTTC | CASSLALRVGNEQFF
TRBJ2-1 | TRBD2 | TRBV29-1 | few | TGCAGCGTTGAAGAGGGGACTAGCGGGAGATACGGGCAGTTCTTC | CSVEEGTSGRYGQFF
TRBJ2-2 | NA | TRBV6-5 | NA | TGTGCCAGCAGTTACCGCCCCATCGCGGGCACCGGGGAGCTGTTTTTT | CASSYRPIAGTGELFF
TRBJ1-2 | TRBD1 | TRBV5-1 | NA | TGCGCCAGCAGCTTGGACCAGACAGGGTGGGACTACACCTTC | CASSLDQTGWDYTF
TRBJ1-4 | NA | TRBV10-3 | few | TGTGCCATCAGTGCGGACGGACCTAATGAAAAACTGTTTTTT | CAISADGPNEKLFF
TRBJ2-7 | TRBD1 | TRBV2 | NA | TGTGCCAGCAGTGAAAAGGACAGGGTACACGAGCAGTACTTC | CASSEKDRVHEQYF
TRBJ2-3 | TRBD1 | TRBV25-1 | few | TGTGCCAGCAGTGAATTCACAGGGGCTGCAGATACGCAGTATTTT | CASSEFTGAADTQYF
TRBJ2-3 | NA | TRBV10-3 | many | TGTGCCATCAGTGAGACGGGAGATACGCAGTATTTT | CAISETGDTQYF
TRBJ2-7 | TRBD2 | TRBV28 | NA | TGTGCCAGCAGTTTAGCTAGACTAGCGGGGAGCTCCTACGAGCAGTACTTC | CASSLARLAGSSYEQYF
TRBJ1-4 | TRBD1 | TRBV9 | few | TGTGCCAGCAGCGGGACAGGAGCAACTAATGAAAAACTGTTTTTT | CASSGTGATNEKLFF
TRBJ2-1 | NA | TRBV27 | NA | TGTGCCAGCAGTCTACTGGGCGGGAACCTCTACAATGAGCAGTTCTTC | CASSLLGGNLYNEQFF
TRBJ2-2 | NA | TRBV5-1 | NA | TGCGCCAGCAGCTTGGACGCGAACACCGGGGAGCTGTTTTTT | CASSLDANTGELFF
TRBJ2-5 | NA | TRBV6-5 | few | TGTGCCAGCAGTTACCTGTCACAGCAAGAGACCCAGTACTTC | CASSYLSQQETQYF
TRBJ2-7 | NA | TRBV7-3 | few | TGTGCCAGCAGCTTAACTAGGGACTACGAGCAGTACTTC | CASSLTRDYEQYF
TRBJ2-3 | NA | TRBV15 | few | TGTGCCACCAGCAGAGATACATATACGCAGTATTTT | CATSRDTYTQYF
TRBJ1-2 | NA | TRBV3-1 | few | TGTGCCAGCAGCCAAGAGGGTCTCACCTCCTATGGCTACACCTTC | CASSQEGLTSYGYTF
TRBJ2-7 | NA | TRBV2 | few | TGTGCCAGCGACGCGGACAGACACTACGAGCAGTACTTC | CASDADRHYEQYF
TRBJ2-2 | NA | TRBV18 | NA | TGTGCCAGCTCACTCACAATTAGCGCGAACACCGGGGAGCTGTTTTTT | CASSLTISANTGELFF
TRBJ2-7 | TRBD2 | TRBV10-2 | few | TGCGCCAGCAGTGAGAGGACTAGCGGGACCGAGCAGTACTTC | CASSERTSGTEQYF
TRBJ2-2 | NA | TRBV12-3/TRBV12-4 | few | TGTGCCAGCAGGCATTCCGGGACAAAGAACACCGGGGAGCTGTTTTTT | CASRHSGTKNTGELFF
TRBJ2-7 | TRBD1 | TRBV5-1 | few | TGCGCCAGCAGCCCCAAAACCGGACAGGGTAACGAGCAGTACTTC | CASSPKTGQGNEQYF
TRBJ2-3 | NA | TRBV3-1 | few | TGTGCCAGCAGCGTACGGGCTTCTAGCACAGATACGCAGTATTTT | CASSVRASSTDTQYF
TRBJ2-2 | NA | TRBV12-3/TRBV12-4 | many | TGTGCCAGCACCAACACCGGGGAGCTGTTTTTT | CASTNTGELFF
TRBJ1-6 | NA | TRBV20-1 | NA | TGCAGTGCTAGAGTGGGGGGCGGGTATAATTCACCCCTCCACTTT | CSARVGGGYNSPLHF
TRBJ1-1 | NA | TRBV10-3 | NA | TGTGCCATCAATGGGAAACGGAACACTGAAGCTTTCTTT | CAINGKRNTEAFF
TRBJ2-2 | NA | TRBV5-1 | few | TGCGCCAGCCGCCCAGCTCGGGGCACCGGGGAGCTGTTTTTT | CASRPARGTGELFF
TRBJ1-2 | NA | TRBV18 | once | TGTGCCAGCTCACCCCAAGGGCAGGGGCCCCCATATGGCTACACCTTC | CASSPQGQGPPYGYTF
TRBJ2-2 | TRBD1 | TRBV12-3/TRBV12-4 | NA | TGTGCCAGCAGTTTCATTGGGACAGGGGGTTCCGGGGAGCTGTTTTTT | CASSFIGTGGSGELFF
TRBJ2-3 | NA | TRBV20-1 | few | TGCAGTGCTAGTCTTCTGGGACTGAGAGATACGCAGTATTTT | CSASLLGLRDTQYF
TRBJ2-1 | NA | TRBV5-1 | NA | TGCGCCAGCAGCTTGGAGGGGGGGGTCTTCTCCTACAATGAGCAGTTCTTC | CASSLEGGVFSYNEQFF
TRBJ1-4 | NA | TRBV6-5 | few | TGTGCCAGCAGTTACTCTATCAGAGGAGAAAAACTGTTTTTT | CASSYSIRGEKLFF
TRBJ2-5 | TRBD2 | TRBV6-5 | NA | TGTGCCAGCAGTTCTCCTGGGACTAGGGATCGTATGTCCCAGTACTTC | CASSSPGTRDRMSQYF
TRBJ1-1 | TRBD1 | TRBV12-3/TRBV12-4 | many | TGTGCCAGCAGTTTAGGGGACAGGGAGAACACTGAAGCTTTCTTT | CASSLGDRENTEAFF
TRBJ2-7 | TRBD2 | TRBV7-7 | NA | TGTGCCAGCAGCCAAGGGAATCCTAGCGGGGGCTACGAGCAGTACTTC | CASSQGNPSGGYEQYF
TRBJ2-4 | TRBD2 | TRBV4-2 | NA | TGTGCCAGCAGCCAAGAAGGCGGGGGAGGGGAGGGAAACATTCAGTACTTC | CASSQEGGGGEGNIQYF
TRBJ1-4 | NA | TRBV12-3/TRBV12-4 | NA | TGTGCCAGCAGTTCGGGTCAGGCAATAGGTGAAAAACTGTTTTTT | CASSSGQAIGEKLFF
TRBJ1-1 | NA | TRBV12-3/TRBV12-4 | many | TGTGCCAGCAGTTTCTCGGGGGGGCGCAACACTGAAGCTTTCTTT | CASSFSGGRNTEAFF
TRBJ2-7 | NA | TRBV20-1 | NA | TGCAGTGCTAGTTCCAGGGCCTACGAGCAGTACTTC | CSASSRAYEQYF
TRBJ1-1 | NA | TRBV12-3/TRBV12-4 | NA | TGTGCCAGCAGCGATCTGGGGCCTGAAGCTTTCTTT | CASSDLGPEAFF